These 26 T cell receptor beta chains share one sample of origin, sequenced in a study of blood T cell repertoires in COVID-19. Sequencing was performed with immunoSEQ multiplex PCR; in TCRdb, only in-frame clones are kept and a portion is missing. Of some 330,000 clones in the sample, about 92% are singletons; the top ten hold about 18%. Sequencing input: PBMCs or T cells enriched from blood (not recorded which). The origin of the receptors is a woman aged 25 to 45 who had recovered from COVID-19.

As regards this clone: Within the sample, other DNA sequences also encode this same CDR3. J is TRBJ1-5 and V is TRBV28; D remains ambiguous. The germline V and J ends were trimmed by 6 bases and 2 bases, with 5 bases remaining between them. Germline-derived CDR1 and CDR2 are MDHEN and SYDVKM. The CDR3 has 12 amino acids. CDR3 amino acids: CASRAGNQPQHF. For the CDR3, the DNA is TGTGCCAGCAGGGCGGGCAATCAGCCCCAGCATTTT.

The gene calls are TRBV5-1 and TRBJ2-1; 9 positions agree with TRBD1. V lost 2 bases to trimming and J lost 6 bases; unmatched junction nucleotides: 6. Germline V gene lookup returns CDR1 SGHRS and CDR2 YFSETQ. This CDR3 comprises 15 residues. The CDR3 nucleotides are TGCGCCAGCAGCTTTACAGGGGGCACGGGCAATGAGCAGTTCTTC. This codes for CASSFTGGTGNEQFF.

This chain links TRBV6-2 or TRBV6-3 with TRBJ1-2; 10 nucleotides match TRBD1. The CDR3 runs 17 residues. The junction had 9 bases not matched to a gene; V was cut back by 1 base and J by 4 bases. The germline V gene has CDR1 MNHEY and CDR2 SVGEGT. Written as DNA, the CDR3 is TGTGCCAGCAGTTACTTTTCCTCGGGACAGGGGAGCTATGGCTACACCTTC. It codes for CASSYFSSGQGSYGYTF.

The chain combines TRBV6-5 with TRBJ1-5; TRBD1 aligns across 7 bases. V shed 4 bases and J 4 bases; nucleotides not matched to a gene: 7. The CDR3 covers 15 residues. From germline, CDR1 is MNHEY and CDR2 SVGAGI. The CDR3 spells CASSSDRVGNQPQHF. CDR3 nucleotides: TGTGCCAGCAGTTCCGACAGGGTGGGAAATCAGCCCCAGCATTTT.

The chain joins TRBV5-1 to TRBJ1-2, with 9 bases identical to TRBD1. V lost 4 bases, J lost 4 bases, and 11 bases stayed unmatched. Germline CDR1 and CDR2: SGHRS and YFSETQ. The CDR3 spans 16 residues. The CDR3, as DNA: TGCGCCAGCAGCCGATTAGAACAGGGGGCCGTCTATGGCTACACCTTC. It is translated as CASSRLEQGAVYGYTF.

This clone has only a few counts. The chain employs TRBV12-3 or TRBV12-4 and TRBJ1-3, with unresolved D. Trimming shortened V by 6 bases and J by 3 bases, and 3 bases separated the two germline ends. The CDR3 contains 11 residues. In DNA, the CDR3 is TGTGCCAGCAGCCGTGGAAACACCATATATTTT. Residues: CASSRGNTIYF.

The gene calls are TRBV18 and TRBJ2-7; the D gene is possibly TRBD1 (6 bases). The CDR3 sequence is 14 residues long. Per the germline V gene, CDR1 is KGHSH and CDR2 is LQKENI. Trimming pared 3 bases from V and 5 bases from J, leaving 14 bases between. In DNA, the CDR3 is TGTGCCAGCTCACCTACAGGGCTCCCGGACGAGCAGTACTTC. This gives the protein CASSPTGLPDEQYF. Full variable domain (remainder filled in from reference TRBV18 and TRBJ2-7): NAGVMQNPRHLVRRRGQEARLRCSPMKGHSHVYWYRQLPEEGLKFMVYLQKENIIDESGMPKERFSAEFPKEGPSILRIQQVVRGDSAAYFCASSPTGLPDEQYFGPGTRLTVT.

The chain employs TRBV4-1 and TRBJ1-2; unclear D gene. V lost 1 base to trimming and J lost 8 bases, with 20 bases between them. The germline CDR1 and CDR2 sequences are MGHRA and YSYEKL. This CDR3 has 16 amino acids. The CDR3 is CASSQVPPELTKGYTF. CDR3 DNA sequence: TGCGCCAGCAGCCAAGTGCCCCCCGAACTGACAAAAGGCTACACCTTC.

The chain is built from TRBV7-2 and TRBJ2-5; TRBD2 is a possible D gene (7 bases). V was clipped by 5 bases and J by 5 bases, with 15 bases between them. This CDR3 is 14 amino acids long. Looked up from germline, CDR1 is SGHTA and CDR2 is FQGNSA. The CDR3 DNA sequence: TGTGCCAGCAGCCCGTTGGGGGGGCGGGAGACCCAGTACTTC. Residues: CASSPLGGRETQYF. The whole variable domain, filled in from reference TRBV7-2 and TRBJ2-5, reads GAGVSQSPSNKVTEKGKDVELRCDPISGHTALYWYRQSLGQGLEFLIYFQGNSAPDKSGLPSDRFSAERTGGSVSTLTIQRTQQEDSAVYLCASSPLGGRETQYFGPGTRLLVL.

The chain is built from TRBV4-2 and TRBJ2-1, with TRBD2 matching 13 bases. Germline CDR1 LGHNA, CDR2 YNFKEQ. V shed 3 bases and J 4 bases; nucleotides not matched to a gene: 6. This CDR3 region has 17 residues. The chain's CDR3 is CASSQRTSGGFYNEQFF. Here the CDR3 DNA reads TGTGCCAGCAGCCAGAGGACTAGCGGGGGCTTTTACAATGAGCAGTTCTTC.

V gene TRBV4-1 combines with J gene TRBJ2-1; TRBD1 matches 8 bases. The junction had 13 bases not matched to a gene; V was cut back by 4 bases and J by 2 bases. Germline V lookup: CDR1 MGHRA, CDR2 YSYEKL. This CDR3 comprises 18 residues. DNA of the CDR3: TGCGCCAGCAGCCGCCACCCCCTCGACAGGGGTACCTACAATGAGCAGTTCTTC. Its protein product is CASSRHPLDRGTYNEQFF.

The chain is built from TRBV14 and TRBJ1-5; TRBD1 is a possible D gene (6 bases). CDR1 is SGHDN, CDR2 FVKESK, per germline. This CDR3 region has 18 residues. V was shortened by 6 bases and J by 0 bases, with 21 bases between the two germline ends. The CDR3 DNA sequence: TGTGCCAGCAGTCCCCCCATTTTGACAGGTTATAGCAATCAGCCCCAGCATTTT. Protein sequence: CASSPPILTGYSNQPQHF.

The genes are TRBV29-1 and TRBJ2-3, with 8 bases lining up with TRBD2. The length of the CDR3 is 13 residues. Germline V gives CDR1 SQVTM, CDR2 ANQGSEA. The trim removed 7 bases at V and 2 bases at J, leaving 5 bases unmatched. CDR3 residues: CSAWTSPTDTQYF. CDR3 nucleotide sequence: TGCAGCGCTTGGACTAGCCCCACAGATACGCAGTATTTT.

CDR3 nucleotide sequence: TGTGCCACACTCTCGTTATACACAGGGGGCGCGGCAGATACGCAGTATTTT. It encodes CATLSLYTGGAADTQYF. V usage is TRBV7-9 and J usage is TRBJ2-3; 9 bases are a match to TRBD1. Trimming cost V 10 bases and J 4 bases; bases outside gene matches: 18. Germline loops: CDR1 SEHNR, CDR2 FQNEAQ (reference sequence). This CDR3 comprises 17 residues.

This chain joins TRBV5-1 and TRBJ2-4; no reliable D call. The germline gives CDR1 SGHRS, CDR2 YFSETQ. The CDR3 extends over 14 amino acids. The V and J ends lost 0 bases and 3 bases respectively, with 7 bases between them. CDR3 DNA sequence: TGCGCCAGCAGCTTGGCCCCGGGCAAAAACATTCAGTACTTC. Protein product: CASSLAPGKNIQYF.

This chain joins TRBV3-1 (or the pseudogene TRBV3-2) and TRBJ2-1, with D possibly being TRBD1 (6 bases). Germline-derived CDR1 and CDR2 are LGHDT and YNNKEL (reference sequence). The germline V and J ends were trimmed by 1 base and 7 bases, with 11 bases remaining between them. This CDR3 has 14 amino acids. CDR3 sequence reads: CASSQGTVGNEQFF. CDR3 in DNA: TGTGCCAGCAGCCAAGGGACAGTGGGGAATGAGCAGTTCTTC.

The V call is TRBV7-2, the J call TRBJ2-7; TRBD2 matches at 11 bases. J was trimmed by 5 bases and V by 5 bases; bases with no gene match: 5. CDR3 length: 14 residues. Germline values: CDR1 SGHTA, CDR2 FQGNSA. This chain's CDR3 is CASSQTSGINEQYF. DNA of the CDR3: TGTGCCAGCAGCCAGACTAGCGGGATAAACGAGCAGTACTTC.

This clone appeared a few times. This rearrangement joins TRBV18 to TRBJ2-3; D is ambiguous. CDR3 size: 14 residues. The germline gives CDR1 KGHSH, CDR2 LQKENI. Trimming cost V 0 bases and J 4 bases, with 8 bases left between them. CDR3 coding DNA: TGTGCCAGCTCACCACCGTCAGGCGCAGATACGCAGTATTTT. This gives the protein CASSPPSGADTQYF.

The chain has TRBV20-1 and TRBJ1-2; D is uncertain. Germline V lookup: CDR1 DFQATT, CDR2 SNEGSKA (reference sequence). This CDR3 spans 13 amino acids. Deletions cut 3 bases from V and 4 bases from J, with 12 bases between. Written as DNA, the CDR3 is TGCAGTGCTAGTAGCGTCACGGGCTATGGCTACACCTTC. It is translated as CSASSVTGYGYTF.

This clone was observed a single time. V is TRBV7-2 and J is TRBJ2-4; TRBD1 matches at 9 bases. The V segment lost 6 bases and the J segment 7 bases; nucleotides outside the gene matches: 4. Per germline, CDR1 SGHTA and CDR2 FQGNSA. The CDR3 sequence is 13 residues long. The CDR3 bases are TGTGCCAGCAGTTACGACAGGGGGAACATTCAGTACTTC. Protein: CASSYDRGNIQYF.

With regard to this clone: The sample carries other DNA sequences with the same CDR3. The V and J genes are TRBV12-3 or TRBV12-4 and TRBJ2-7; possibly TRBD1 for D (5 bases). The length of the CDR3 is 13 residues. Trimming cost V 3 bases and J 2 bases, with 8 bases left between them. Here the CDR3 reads CASSLGQTYEQYF. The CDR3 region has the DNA TGTGCCAGCAGTTTGGGGCAGACCTACGAGCAGTACTTC.

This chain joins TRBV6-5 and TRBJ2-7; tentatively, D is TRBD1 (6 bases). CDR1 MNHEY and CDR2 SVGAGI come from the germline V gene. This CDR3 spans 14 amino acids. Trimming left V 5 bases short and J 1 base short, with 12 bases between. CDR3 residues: CASSLTGFSYEQYF. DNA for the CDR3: TGTGCCAGCAGTCTAACAGGGTTTTCCTACGAGCAGTACTTC.

This chain's CDR3 is CASSPLFGTEAFF. The DNA for the CDR3 is TGTGCCAGCAGCCCTCTGTTCGGCACTGAAGCTTTCTTT. The V gene is TRBV11-2, the J gene TRBJ1-1; the D is unclear. Trimming shortened V by 5 bases and J by 4 bases, and 11 bases separated the two germline ends. The CDR3 contains 13 residues. CDR1 SGHAT and CDR2 FQNNGV come from the germline V gene.

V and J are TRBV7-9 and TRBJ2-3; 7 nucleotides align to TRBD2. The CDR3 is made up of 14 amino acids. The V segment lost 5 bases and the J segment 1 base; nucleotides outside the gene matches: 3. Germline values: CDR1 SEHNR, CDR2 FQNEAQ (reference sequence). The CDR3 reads CASSRSGGTDTQYF. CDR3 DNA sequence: TGTGCCAGCAGCCGAAGCGGGGGCACAGATACGCAGTATTTT.

The CDR3 reads CASSQGEGHWEEKLFF. Here the CDR3 DNA reads TGTGCCAGCAGCCAAGGAGAGGGTCATTGGGAAGAAAAACTGTTTTTT. The chain recombines TRBV3-1 (or the pseudogene TRBV3-2) with TRBJ1-4; no clear D gene. Germline V gene lookup returns CDR1 LGHDT and CDR2 YNNKEL (reference sequence). The CDR3 is 16 residues long. V lost 1 base and J lost 8, with 17 bases in between.

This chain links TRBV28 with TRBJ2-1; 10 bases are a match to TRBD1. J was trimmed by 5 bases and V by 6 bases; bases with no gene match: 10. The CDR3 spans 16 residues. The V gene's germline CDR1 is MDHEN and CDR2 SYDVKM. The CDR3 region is CASSKHGQGVNNEQFF. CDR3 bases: TGTGCCAGCAGCAAACACGGACAGGGGGTCAACAATGAGCAGTTCTTC.